This TCR beta chain was sequenced for a study of human T cells and chemical hapten exposure. Study as a whole: From small differences in pooled library volume came most of the variation in per-sample TCR yields.

The V and J ends lost 4 bases and 5 bases respectively, with 10 bases between them. The CDR3 contains 13 residues. Germline CDR1 and CDR2: SGHRS and YFSETQ. Time point in this sample: patch test 1, 2 weeks after DPC sensitization. Regarding treatment: therapeutic diphenylcyclopropenone sensitization with weekly scalp DPC. Whole-study findings and limits: Among TCRs, those above 1 in 1000 frequency were unaffected by DPC sensitization.

Library construction involved attaching unique molecular identifiers to individual cDNA molecules, which allowed quantitative, reproducible TCR counting. TCRdb analysed the RACE reads with MiXCR anew, one entry per CDR3 protein. The profile covers about 60,000 distinct CDR3 sequences, with 9.3% appearing a single time and roughly 14% taken by the ten largest. This clonotype was detected ten times or more. Its specificity is not known. The V call is TRBV5-1, the J call TRBJ1-5; TRBD1 might be the D (6 bases). This receptor was obtained from a woman aged 40 to 49 with alopecia areata. Some clones in this sample may be carry-over from other donors' samples. Sequences were derived from whole blood, sampled in connection with sensitization to the hapten diphenylcyclopropenone (DPC). The CDR3 DNA is TGCGCCAGCAGCGAGGGGGTGGATCAGCCCCAGCATTTT. Translated, it gives CASSEGVDQPQHF.